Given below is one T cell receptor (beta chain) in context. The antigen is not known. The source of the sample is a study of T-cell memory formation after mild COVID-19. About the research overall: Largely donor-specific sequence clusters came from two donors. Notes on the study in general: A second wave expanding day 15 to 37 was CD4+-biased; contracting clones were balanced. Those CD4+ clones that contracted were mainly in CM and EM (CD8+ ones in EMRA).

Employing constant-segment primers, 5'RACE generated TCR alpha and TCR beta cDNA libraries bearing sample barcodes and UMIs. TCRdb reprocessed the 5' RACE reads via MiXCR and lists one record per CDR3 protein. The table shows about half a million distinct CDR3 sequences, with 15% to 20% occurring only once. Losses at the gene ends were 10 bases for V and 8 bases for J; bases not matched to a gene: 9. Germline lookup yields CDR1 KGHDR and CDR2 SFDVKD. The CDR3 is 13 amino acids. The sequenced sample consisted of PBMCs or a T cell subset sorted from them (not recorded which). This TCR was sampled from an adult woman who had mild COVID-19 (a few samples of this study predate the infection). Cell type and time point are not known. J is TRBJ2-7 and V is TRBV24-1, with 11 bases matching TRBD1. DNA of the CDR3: TGTGCCACGTCGGACAGGGGGCGGAAAAAGCAGTACTTC. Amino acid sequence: CATSDRGRKKQYF.